This is a list of T cell receptor beta chains from one sample in a study of naive and memory T cell subsets. MiXCR, run by TCRdb on the UMI-ligation and nested PCR reads, gives a single entry per CDR3 protein. The sample holds more than 25,000 distinct CDR3 sequences, about 5.2% seen once. Sequences were obtained from blood. The receptors here all came from an adult in good health. The CDR3 runs from the conserved cysteine through the conserved F or W.

v_call,j_call,cdr3_aa
TRBV29-1,TRBJ1-1,CSAEGAVGVSAFF
TRBV7-9,TRBJ2-5,CASSLARDRVQETQYF
TRBV20-1,TRBJ2-6,CSARGQAKTTSSGANVLTF
TRBV6-5,TRBJ1-5,CASSLRGGQPQHF
TRBV5-1,TRBJ2-1,CASSLPSGSGNEQFF
TRBV19,TRBJ1-5,CASSIRTVNQPQHF
TRBV29-1,TRBJ1-2,CSVSEGRVPPTF
TRBV20-1,TRBJ1-3,CSASDWDRVSGNTIYF
TRBV7-2,TRBJ2-3,CASSLRPLGTDTQYF
TRBV29-1,TRBJ2-1,CSARPYTHEQFF
TRBV29-1,TRBJ2-3,CSVGRSTDTQYF
TRBV5-4,TRBJ1-2,CASSRTQDRASF
TRBV7-8,TRBJ1-1,CASSFDMNTEAFF
TRBV29-1,TRBJ1-5,CSGPGQSYQPQHF
TRBV29-1,TRBJ1-5,CSLDRGGCNQPQHF
TRBV28,TRBJ1-5,CASSALRGFNQPQHF
TRBV7-6,TRBJ1-5,CASSLAREQPQHF
TRBV5-6,TRBJ1-1,CASSQTLQGTEAFF
TRBV28,TRBJ2-3,CASTTRRESTDTQYF
TRBV5-6,TRBJ2-1,CASSPSGSSYNEQFF
TRBV19,TRBJ2-3,CASTNRGFSTDTQYF
TRBV5-1,TRBJ2-1,CASRAERETLRDEQFF
TRBV7-8,TRBJ2-5,CASSLHLAGMETQYF
TRBV5-1,TRBJ2-1,CASRSEGNEQFF
TRBV27,TRBJ2-7,CASSLSGGHSYEQYF
TRBV4-1,TRBJ2-7,CASSHGGLAVSYEQYF
TRBV5-1,TRBJ2-3,CASSSAWGRAATDTQYF
TRBV7-2,TRBJ2-2,CASSLDPLIKGELFF
TRBV9,TRBJ1-2,CASSATGNYGYTF
TRBV3-1,TRBJ2-4,CASSQGQLAKNIQYF
TRBV25-1,TRBJ2-1,CASSEYGGAIPSYNEQFF
TRBV7-9,TRBJ2-4,CASTPWDGNIQYF
TRBV7-9,TRBJ2-5,CASSLGRKGLEGETQYF